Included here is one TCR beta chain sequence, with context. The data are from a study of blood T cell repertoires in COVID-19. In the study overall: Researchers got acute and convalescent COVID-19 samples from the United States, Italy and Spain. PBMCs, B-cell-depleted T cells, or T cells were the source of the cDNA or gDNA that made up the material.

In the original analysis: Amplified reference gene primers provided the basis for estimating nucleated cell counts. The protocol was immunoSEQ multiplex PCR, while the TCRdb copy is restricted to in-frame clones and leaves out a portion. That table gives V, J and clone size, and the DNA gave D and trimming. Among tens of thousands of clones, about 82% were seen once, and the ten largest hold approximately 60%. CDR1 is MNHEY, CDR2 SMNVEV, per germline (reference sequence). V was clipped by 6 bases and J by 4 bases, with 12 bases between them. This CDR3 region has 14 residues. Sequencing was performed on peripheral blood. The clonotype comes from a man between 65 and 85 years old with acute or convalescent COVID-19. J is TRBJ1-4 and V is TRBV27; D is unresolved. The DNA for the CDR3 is TGTGCCAGCAGCCCTTGGGGAGGTAATGAAAAACTGTTTTTT. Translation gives CASSPWGGNEKLFF.